One T cell receptor (beta chain) is described in this entry. Its antigen is not identified. As to time point: pre-treatment sample, taken before nivolumab and TIL therapy. Most excised metastases sampled were pleural nodules or supraclavicular lymph nodes. Germline loops: CDR1 SQVTM, CDR2 ANQGSEA. V was cut by 6 bases and J by 0 bases, with 12 bases left in between. This CDR3 is built from 13 residues. This was the immunoSEQ v3 assay. Assay: immunoSEQ multiplex PCR; the TCRdb copy retains only in-frame clones and omits some. The repertoire holds about 50,000 clones, with 55% to 75% as singletons. This sample was taken from a study of TIL therapy for anti-PD-1-resistant metastatic lung cancer. Study-wide points: Many TIL product clones were absent from baseline tumor, suggesting clonal contraction.

The genes are TRBV29-1 and TRBJ2-7; TRBD2 might be the D (6 bases). This clonotype was obtained from a person aged 25 to 85 with non-small cell lung cancer. Sequencing was performed on tumor tissue, taken at baseline. CDR3 loop: CSVGGGSSYEQYF. The CDR3 DNA reads TGCAGCGTCGGAGGAGGGAGCTCCTACGAGCAGTACTTC.